Each of the 4 T cell receptor beta chains below was sequenced from the same sample in a study of CD8+CD57+ T cells in acquired aplastic anemia. Patients selected for sequencing had displayed CD8+CD57+ cell expansion by flow cytometry. Genomic DNA acted as the template from which TCR beta VDJ combination and CDR3 sequence profiling were carried out. TCRdb re-called the reads with MiXCR, one entry per CDR3 protein. Here the sample spans 200,000 to 250,000 distinct CDR3 sequences, roughly 60% being singletons. Sequencing used sorted CD4+, CD8+, or CD8+CD57+ T cells (not recorded which) from PBMCs. All receptors derive from a human donor with aplastic anemia.

This clonotype was observed a handful of times. The V and J genes are TRBV2 and TRBJ2-7; D unclear. CDR1 SNHLY and CDR2 FYNNEI come from the germline V gene. V lost 5 bases, J lost 4 bases, and 12 bases lay in between. The CDR3 consists of 13 residues. The CDR3 DNA follows: TGTGCCAGCAGTACGCAGATACAATACGAGCAGTACTTC. Translating it yields CASSTQIQYEQYF.

The V gene is TRBV7-2, the J gene TRBJ2-2; D not certain. The CDR3 extends over 15 amino acids. CDR1 is SGHTA, CDR2 FQGNSA, per germline. V dropped 5 bases and J dropped 6 bases, with 16 bases sitting between them. This chain's CDR3 is CASSPVQFAAGELFF. DNA of the CDR3: TGTGCCAGCAGCCCTGTGCAGTTCGCGGCCGGGGAGCTGTTTTTT. Complete variable domain (other parts from reference TRBV7-2 and TRBJ2-2): GAGVSQSPSNKVTEKGKDVELRCDPISGHTALYWYRQSLGQGLEFLIYFQGNSAPDKSGLPSDRFSAERTGGSVSTLTIQRTQQEDSAVYLCASSPVQFAAGELFFGEGSRLTVL.

This clonotype has a single count. The V and J genes are TRBV4-1 and TRBJ1-2; D unclear. The CDR3 has 14 residues. V gave up 1 base and J gave up 7 bases, with 13 bases separating them. The germline gives CDR1 MGHRA, CDR2 YSYEKL. The CDR3 reads CASSQVNGERGYTF. The CDR3 DNA reads TGCGCCAGCAGCCAAGTAAATGGGGAGCGTGGCTACACCTTC.

This clonotype has a handful of counts. This chain connects TRBV20-1 to TRBJ2-7; TRBD2 aligns across 12 bases. CDR3 length: 14 amino acids. Germline V CDR1 and CDR2: DFQATT, SNEGSKA (reference sequence). The V and J ends lost 5 bases and 5 bases, in that order; junction bases with no gene match: 7. The DNA of the CDR3 is TGCAGTGCTCTCAGGACTAGCGGGGCGGACGAGCAGTACTTC. It translates to CSALRTSGADEQYF.